The T cell receptor (beta chain) described here comes from a study of CD8+ T cells in alopecia areata. CDR1 is SGHDT, CDR2 YYEEEE, per germline. The CDR3 runs to 13 residues. Trimming took 4 bases from V and 6 from J, leaving 13 bases between them. Study results and caveats: It was observed that many expanded lesional clones persisted in scalp and blood during tofacitinib. Sharing of TCRs across patients appeared less clear than in mice, possibly for HLA-related reasons. Treatment with tofacitinib significantly lowered scalp clonality and reduced expanded CD8+ clones among the top 100.

As concerns this clone: Its antigen is undetermined.

Treatment meaning: oral pan-JAK inhibitor, 5-10 mg twice daily. Extraction and reverse transcription of RNA yielded cDNA as the sequencing template. Clones were sequenced by immunoSEQ multiplex PCR, and TCRdb holds only the in-frame ones, with some missing. The sample has some 100,000 clones, 50% to 60% seen once. The material sequenced was CD8+ T cells sorted from blood, taken around week 55, from a patient treated with tofacitinib. The sequence came from a human donor with alopecia areata. This chain uses TRBV5-6 with TRBJ1-2; D remains ambiguous. The CDR3 DNA follows: TGTGCCAGCAGCCTCGGGAGTCTCAATGGCTACACCTTC. This encodes CASSLGSLNGYTF.